This entry describes one TCR beta chain. Its antigen remains unidentified. It has no much larger one-base neighbor in the sample; base qualities were not kept. The entry originates in a study of STAT5B mutations in CD4+ large granular lymphocyte leukemia (dated 2022 in TCRdb). Background on the whole study: Among the healthy controls, the CDR3 'QG' motif was associated with a particular HLA allele. The study compared the TCRbeta repertoires of patients with CD4+ T-cell large granular lymphocyte leukemia against the TCRbeta repertoires of healthy blood donors. The purity of purified fractions was confirmed by flow cytometry on FACSCanto II or FACSVerse to exceed 95% among lymphocytes.

TCRbeta rearrangements were sequenced from genomic DNA using the immunoSEQ assay at survey resolution. In the paper's pipeline: A lowest detectable productive clonotype frequency of 2.59 x 10-5 was observed in the TCR sequencing data. Only productive TCRbeta rearrangements, meaning sequences that were complete and in-frame, were kept for the analyses. The clonality of each sample was calculated as Simpson clonality in the immunoSEQ Analyzer version 3.0. Clones were categorized by frequency as very rare, small, medium, large (1-20%) or hyperexpanded (>20%). Generation probabilities were estimated with OLGA 1.2.3, V-gene circos plots were generated with VDJtools, specificities were searched for in VDJdb, and CDR3 motifs were identified with GLIPH. TCRdb carries this immuneACCESS record with in-frame sequences only. Its versions omit some clonotypes, under half of them owing to an unresolved V gene in the studies checked, with the rest unexplained. That table supplies the V and J calls and clone size; D and trimming were determined from the DNA. This sample lists fewer than 25,000 clones; roughly 80% were detected once. The top ten clones comprise around 8.6% of the sample.

Study-wide conclusions, independent of this receptor: CD4-sorted patient repertoires appeared more clonal than healthy CD4+ repertoires, and this difference persisted after removing the putative leukemic clones. The data were not HLA-matched, and the relatively small sample size could explain the higher clonality seen in CD4+ compared with CD8+ T-LGLL. TRBV06-family usage was enriched among the top patient clones (8/27) compared with healthy controls (2/35). Main leukemic clonotypes were private to each patient, although roughly 25% appeared at low frequency in other patients' non-leukemic repertoires.

CDR1 and CDR2 were assigned from the germline V gene as MDHEN and SYDVKM. Its CDR3 holds 20 amino acids, cysteine through phenylalanine. Of all the DNA, just the CDR3 is kept, 60 bases in frame from base 1. The V and J ends are trimmed by 3 bases and 7 bases, leaving 31 bases between them. Healthy controls were roughly 35 blood donors whose buffy coats came from the Finnish Red Cross blood service. All TCR-sequenced material derived from peripheral blood: patient blood samples and healthy donor buffy coats. Peripheral blood mononuclear cells were isolated by Ficoll-Hypaque gradient centrifugation. CD4+ cells were purified magnetically from the buffy coats of healthy controls. The Gentra Puregene Cell and Tissue kit was used for genomic DNA extraction, and quantification was performed on a Qubit 2.0 fluorometer.

Input material: CD4+ T cells from blood buffy coats. Recombination joined TRBV28 with TRBJ2-1, with TRBD2 perhaps the D gene, on 7 matching bases. The clonotype comes from a human donor in good health. The DNA sequence is TGTGCCAGCAGTTTTTTGACAGCCGGGATGGCGGGGGCCCTGGGGAATGAGCAGTTCTTC. The translation is CASSFLTAGMAGALGNEQFF.